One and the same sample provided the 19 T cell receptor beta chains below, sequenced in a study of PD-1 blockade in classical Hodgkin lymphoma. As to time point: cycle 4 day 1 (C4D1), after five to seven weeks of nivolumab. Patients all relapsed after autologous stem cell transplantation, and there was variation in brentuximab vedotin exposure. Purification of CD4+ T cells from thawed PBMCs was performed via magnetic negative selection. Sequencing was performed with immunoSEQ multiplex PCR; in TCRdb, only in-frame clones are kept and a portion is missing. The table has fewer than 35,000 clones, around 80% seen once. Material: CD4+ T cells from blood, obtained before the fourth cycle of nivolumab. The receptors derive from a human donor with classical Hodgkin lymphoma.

CDR3 region: CASIPGQGTDTQYF. The CDR3 DNA reads TGTGCCAGTATCCCGGGACAGGGTACGGATACGCAGTATTTT. J is TRBJ2-3 and V is TRBV19, with 9 bases fitting TRBD1. CDR3 size: 14 residues. The trim removed 7 bases at V and 6 bases at J, leaving 8 bases unmatched. Germline CDR1 LNHDA, CDR2 SQIVND (reference sequence). Combining the CDR3 with reference TRBV19 and TRBJ2-3 gives the whole variable domain DGGITQSPKYLFRKEGQNVTLSCEQNLNHDAMYWYRQDPGQGLRLIYYSQIVNDFQKGDIAEGYSVSREKKESFPLTVTSAQKNPTAFYLCASIPGQGTDTQYFGPGTRLTVL.

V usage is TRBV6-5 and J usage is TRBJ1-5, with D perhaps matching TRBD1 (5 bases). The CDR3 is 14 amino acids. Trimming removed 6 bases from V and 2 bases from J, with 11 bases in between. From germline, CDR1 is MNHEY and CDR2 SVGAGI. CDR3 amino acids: CASSRDGRNQPQHF. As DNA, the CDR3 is TGTGCCAGCAGCAGGGACGGCCGCAATCAGCCCCAGCATTTT.

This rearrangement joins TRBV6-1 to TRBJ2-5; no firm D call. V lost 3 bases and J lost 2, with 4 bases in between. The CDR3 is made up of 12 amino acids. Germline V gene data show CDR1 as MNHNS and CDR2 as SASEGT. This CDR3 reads CASSEIQETQYF. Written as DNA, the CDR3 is TGTGCCAGCAGTGAGATACAAGAGACCCAGTACTTC.

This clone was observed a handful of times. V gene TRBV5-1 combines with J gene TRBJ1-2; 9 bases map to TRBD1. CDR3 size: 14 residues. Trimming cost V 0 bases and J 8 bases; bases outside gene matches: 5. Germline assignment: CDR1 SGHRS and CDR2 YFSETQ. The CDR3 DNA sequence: TGCGCCAGCAGCTTGGCCAGGGACAGGGAAGGCTACACCTTC. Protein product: CASSLARDREGYTF.

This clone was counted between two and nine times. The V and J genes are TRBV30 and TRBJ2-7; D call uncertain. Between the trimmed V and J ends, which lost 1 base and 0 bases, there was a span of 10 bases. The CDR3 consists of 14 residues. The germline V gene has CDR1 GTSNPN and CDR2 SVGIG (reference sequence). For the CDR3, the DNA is TGTGCCTGGAGTGGACTCATCCTCTCCTACGAGCAGTACTTC. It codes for CAWSGLILSYEQYF.

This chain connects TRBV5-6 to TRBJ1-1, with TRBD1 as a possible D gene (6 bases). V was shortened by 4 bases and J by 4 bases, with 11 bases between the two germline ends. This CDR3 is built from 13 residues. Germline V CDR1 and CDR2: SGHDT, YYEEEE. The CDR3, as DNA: TGTGCCAGCAGCCTGGGACACAGCACTGAAGCTTTCTTT. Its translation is CASSLGHSTEAFF.

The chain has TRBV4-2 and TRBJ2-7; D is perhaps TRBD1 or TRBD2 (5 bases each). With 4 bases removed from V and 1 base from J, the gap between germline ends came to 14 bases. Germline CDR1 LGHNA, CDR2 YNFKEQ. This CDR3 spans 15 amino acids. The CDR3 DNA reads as TGTGCCAGCAGCCCTCGGGGCGGGTCATCCTACGAGCAGTACTTC. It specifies CASSPRGGSSYEQYF.

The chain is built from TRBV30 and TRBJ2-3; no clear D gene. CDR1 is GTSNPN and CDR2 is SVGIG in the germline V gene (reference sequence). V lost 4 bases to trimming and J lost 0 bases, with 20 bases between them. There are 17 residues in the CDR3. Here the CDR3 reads CAWNSENLARSTDTQYF. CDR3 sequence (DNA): TGTGCCTGGAACTCAGAAAACTTAGCACGAAGCACAGATACGCAGTATTTT. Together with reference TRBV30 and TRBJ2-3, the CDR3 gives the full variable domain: SQTIHQWPATLVQPVGSPLSLECTVEGTSNPNLYWYRQAAGRGLQLLFYSVGIGQISSEVPQNLSASRPQDRQFILSSKKLLLSDSGFYLCAWNSENLARSTDTQYFGPGTRLTVL.

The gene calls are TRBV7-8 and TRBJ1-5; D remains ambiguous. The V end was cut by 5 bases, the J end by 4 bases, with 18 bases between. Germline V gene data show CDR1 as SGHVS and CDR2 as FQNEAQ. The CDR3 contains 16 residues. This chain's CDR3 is CASSPRWQAKNQPQHF. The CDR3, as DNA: TGTGCCAGCAGCCCAAGGTGGCAGGCTAAGAATCAGCCCCAGCATTTT. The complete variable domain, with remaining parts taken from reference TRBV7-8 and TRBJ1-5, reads GAGVSQSPRYKVAKRGQDVALRCDPISGHVSLFWYQQALGQGPEFLTYFQNEAQLDKSGLPSDRFFAERPEGSVSTLKIQRTQQEDSAVYLCASSPRWQAKNQPQHFGDGTRLSIL.

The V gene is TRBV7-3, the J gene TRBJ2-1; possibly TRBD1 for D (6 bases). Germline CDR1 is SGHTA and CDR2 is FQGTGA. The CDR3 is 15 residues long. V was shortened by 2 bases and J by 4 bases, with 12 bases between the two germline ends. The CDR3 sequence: CASSLGPGQYNEQFF. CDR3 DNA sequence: TGTGCCAGCAGCTTAGGCCCTGGACAGTACAATGAGCAGTTCTTC. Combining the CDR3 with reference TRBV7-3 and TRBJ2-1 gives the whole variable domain GAGVSQTPSNKVTEKGKYVELRCDPISGHTALYWYRQSLGQGPEFLIYFQGTGAADDSGLPNDRFFAVRPEGSVSTLKIQRTERGDSAVYLCASSLGPGQYNEQFFGPGTRLTVL.

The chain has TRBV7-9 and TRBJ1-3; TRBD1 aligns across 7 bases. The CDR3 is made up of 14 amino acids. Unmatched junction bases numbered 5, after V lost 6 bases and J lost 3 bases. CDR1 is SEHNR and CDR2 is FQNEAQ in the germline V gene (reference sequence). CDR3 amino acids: CASSIGGYGNTIYF. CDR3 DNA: TGTGCCAGCAGTATAGGGGGCTATGGAAACACCATATATTTT. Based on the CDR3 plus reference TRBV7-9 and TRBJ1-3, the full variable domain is DTGVSQNPRHKITKRGQNVTFRCDPISEHNRLYWYRQTLGQGPEFLTYFQNEAQLEKSRLLSDRFSAERPKGSFSTLEIQRTEQGDSAMYLCASSIGGYGNTIYFGEGSWLTVV.

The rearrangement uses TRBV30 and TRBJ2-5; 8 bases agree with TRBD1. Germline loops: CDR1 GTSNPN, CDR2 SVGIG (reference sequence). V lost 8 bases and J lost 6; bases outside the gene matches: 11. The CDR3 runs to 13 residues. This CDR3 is CAGNGQGTQTQYF. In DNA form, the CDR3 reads TGTGCCGGAAACGGACAGGGCACCCAGACCCAGTACTTC.

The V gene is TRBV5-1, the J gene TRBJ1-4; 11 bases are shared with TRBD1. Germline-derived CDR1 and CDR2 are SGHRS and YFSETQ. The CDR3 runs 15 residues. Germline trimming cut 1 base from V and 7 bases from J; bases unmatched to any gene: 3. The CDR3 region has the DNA TGCGCCAGCAGCTTGCAGGGACAGGGGGGTGAAAAACTGTTTTTT. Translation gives CASSLQGQGGEKLFF.

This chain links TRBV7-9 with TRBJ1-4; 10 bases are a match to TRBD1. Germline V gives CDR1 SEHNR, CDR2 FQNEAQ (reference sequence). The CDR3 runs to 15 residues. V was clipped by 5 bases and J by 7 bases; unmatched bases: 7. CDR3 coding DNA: TGTGCCAGCAGCATAACCGGGACAGGGGCTGAAAAACTGTTTTTT. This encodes CASSITGTGAEKLFF.

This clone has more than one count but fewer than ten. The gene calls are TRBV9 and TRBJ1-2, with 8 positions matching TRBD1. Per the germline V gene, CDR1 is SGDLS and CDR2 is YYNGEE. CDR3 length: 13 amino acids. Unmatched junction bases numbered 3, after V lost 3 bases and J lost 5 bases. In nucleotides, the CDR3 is TGTGCCAGCAGCGAACAGGGGGGTTATGGCTACACCTTC. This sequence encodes CASSEQGGYGYTF.

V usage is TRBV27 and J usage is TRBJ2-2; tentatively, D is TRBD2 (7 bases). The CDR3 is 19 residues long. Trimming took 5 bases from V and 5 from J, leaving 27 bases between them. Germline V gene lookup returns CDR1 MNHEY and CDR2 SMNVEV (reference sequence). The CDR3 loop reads CASSPGRGGGGFGTGELFF. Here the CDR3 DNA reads TGTGCCAGCAGTCCGGGCCGAGGCGGCGGGGGCTTCGGGACCGGGGAGCTGTTTTTT.

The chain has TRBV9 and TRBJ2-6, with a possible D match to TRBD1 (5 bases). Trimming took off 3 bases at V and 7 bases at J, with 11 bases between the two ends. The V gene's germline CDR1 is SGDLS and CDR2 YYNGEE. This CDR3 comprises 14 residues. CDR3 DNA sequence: TGTGCCAGCAGCGCCAGGGTTCAAGCCAACGTCCTGACTTTC. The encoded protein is CASSARVQANVLTF.

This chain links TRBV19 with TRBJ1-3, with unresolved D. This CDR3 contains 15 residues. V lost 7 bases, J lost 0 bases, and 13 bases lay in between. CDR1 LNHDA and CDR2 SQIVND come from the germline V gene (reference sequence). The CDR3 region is CASTTKPGSGNTIYF. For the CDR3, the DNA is TGTGCCAGTACCACCAAACCCGGCTCTGGAAACACCATATATTTT.

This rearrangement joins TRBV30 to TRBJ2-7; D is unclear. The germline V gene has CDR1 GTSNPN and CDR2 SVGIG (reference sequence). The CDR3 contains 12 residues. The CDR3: CAYDLSSYEQYF. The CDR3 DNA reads TGTGCGTACGACCTGAGCTCCTACGAGCAGTACTTC.